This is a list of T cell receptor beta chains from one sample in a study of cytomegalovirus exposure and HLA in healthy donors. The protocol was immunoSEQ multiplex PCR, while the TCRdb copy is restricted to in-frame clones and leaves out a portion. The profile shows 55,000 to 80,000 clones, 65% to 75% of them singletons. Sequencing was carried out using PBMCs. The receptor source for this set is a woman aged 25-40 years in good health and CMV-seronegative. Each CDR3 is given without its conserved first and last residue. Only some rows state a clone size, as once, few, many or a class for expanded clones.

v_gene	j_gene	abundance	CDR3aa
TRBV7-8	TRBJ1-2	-	ASSLPKQGAPGGYT
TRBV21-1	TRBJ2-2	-	ASSHPPRGITGELF
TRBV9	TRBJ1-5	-	ASSVESRGWPQH
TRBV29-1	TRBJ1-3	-	SVEFAGSSGNTIY
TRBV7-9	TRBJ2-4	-	ASSSTGGTKNIQY
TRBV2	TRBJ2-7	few	ASRGSGEEQY
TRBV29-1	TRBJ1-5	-	SVGERVNQPQH
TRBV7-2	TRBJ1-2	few	ASSPQSGQGSVGGYT
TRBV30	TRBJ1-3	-	AWSVPTGPSSGNTIY
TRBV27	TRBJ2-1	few	ASSAGGATYNEQF
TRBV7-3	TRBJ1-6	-	ASSAMGTGTDSPLH
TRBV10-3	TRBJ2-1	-	AISESGTSGLSHGF
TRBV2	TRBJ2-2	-	ASRKSGGANTGELF
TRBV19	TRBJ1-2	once	ASSLGADGYT
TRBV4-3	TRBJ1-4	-	ASSQDLGTGSEKLF
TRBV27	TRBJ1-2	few	ASSFSSGIGYT
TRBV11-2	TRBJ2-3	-	ASGFGRRGSTDTQY
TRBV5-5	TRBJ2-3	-	ASSADRDTQY
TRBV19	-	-	ASSIGLAGTYEQY
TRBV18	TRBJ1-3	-	ASSPSKAPRSGNTIY
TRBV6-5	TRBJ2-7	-	ASIGTGPNEQY
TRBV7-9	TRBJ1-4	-	ASSGPGQGLVKLF
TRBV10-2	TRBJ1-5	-	ATGTGGANQPQH
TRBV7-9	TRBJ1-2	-	ASKPLRRFNYGYT
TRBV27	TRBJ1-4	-	ASSYSSGEKLF
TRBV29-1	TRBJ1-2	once	SVPGTGYYGYT
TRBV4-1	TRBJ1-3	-	ASSQGRQGPSGNTIY
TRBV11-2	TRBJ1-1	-	ASSTAGPEAF
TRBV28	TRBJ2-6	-	ATAGQGISGANVLT
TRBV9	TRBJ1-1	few	ASSVVSNRNTEAF
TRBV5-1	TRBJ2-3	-	ASSWVAGATDTQY
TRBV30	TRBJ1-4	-	AWSVLREKLF
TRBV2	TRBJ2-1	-	ASPEREQF
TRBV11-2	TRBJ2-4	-	ASSSIAGGPENIQY
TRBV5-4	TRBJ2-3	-	ASSFMVRREDTQY
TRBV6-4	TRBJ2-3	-	ASSATSHSTDTQY
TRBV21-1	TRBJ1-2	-	ASFLSNPIYGYT
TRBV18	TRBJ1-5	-	ASSPPTGADQPQH
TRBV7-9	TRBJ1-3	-	ASSSTGLRGNTIY
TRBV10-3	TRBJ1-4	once	AISESTGGSGKLF
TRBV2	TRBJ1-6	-	ASRGTAINSPLH
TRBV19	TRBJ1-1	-	ASTPGGLGTEAF
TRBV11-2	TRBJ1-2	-	ASSLDWGVPGYT
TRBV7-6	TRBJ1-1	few	ASSSFGGDRGAF
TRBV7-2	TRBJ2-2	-	ASSPGGMGTGELF
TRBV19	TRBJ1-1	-	ASGEQGNTEAF
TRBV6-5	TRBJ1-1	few	ASSYAENTEAF
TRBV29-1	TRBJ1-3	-	SVGELDRAGNTIY
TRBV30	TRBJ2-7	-	AWSVQRYSYEQY
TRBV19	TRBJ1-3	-	ASSIGRAISGNTIY
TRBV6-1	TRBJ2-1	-	ASSFSGIGNEQF
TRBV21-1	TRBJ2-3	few	ASPNAGGTDTQY
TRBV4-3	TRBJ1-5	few	ASSQDSGGLNHQPQH